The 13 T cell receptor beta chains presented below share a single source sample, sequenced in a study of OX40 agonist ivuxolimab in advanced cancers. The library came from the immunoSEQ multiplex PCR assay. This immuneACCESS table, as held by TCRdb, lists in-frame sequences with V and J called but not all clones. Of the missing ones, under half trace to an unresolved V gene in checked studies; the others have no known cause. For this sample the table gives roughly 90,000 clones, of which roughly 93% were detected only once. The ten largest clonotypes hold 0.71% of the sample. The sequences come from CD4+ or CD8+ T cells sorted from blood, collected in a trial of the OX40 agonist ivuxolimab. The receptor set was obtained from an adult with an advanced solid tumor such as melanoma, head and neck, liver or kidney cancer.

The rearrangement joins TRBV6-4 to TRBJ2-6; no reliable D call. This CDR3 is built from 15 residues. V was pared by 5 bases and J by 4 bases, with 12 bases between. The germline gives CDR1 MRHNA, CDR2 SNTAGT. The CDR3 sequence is CASSSGLGGANVLTF. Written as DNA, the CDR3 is TGTGCCAGCAGTTCAGGTTTGGGAGGGGCCAACGTCCTGACTTTC.

DNA for the CDR3: TGTGCCAGTAGTATCGGACGGGAGAGGGTTAATGAGCAGTTCTTC. Amino acids: CASSIGRERVNEQFF. The chain has TRBV19 and TRBJ2-1, with a possible D match to TRBD2 (6 bases). This CDR3 contains 15 residues. Germline V gives CDR1 LNHDA, CDR2 SQIVND (reference sequence). V was cut by 3 bases and J by 7 bases, with 16 bases left in between.

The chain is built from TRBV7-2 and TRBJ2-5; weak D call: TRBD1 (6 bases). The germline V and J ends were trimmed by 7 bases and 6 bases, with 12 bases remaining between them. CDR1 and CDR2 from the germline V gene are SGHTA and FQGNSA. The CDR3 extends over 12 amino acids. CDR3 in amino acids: CASNNREQTQYF. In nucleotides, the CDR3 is TGTGCCAGCAACAACAGGGAACAGACCCAGTACTTC.

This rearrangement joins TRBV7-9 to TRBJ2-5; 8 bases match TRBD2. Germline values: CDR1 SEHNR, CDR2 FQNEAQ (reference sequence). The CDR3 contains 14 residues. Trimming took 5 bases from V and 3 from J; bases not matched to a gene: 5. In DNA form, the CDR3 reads TGTGCCAGCAGCCGTGGGACTAGTGAAGAGACCCAGTACTTC. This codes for CASSRGTSEETQYF. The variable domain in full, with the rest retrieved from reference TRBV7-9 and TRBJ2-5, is DTGVSQNPRHKITKRGQNVTFRCDPISEHNRLYWYRQTLGQGPEFLTYFQNEAQLEKSRLLSDRFSAERPKGSFSTLEIQRTEQGDSAMYLCASSRGTSEETQYFGPGTRLLVL.

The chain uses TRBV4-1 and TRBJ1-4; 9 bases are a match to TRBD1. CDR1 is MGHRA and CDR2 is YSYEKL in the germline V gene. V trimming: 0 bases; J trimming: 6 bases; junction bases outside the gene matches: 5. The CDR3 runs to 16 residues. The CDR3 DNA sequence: TGCGCCAGCAGCCAAGATTGGACAGGGGTTGATGAAAAACTGTTTTTT. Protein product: CASSQDWTGVDEKLFF.

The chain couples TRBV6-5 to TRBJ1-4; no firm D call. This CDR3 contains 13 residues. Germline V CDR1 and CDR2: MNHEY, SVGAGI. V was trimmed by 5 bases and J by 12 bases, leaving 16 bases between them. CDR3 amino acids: CASSTQLSSELFF. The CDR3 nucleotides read TGTGCCAGCAGTACCCAGCTTTCGTCGGAACTGTTTTTT.

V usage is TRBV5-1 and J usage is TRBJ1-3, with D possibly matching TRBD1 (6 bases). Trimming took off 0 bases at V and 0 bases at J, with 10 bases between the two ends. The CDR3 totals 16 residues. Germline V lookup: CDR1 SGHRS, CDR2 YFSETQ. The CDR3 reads CASSLGTVVSGNTIYF. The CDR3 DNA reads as TGCGCCAGCAGCTTGGGGACAGTAGTCTCTGGAAACACCATATATTTT.

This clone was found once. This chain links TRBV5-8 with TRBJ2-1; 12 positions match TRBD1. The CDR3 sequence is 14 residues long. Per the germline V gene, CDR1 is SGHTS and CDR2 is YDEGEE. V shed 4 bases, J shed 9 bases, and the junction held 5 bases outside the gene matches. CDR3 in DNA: TGTGCCAGCAGCGGTGGGACAGGGGGCTTTGAGCAGTTCTTC. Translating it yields CASSGGTGGFEQFF.

In nucleotides, the CDR3 is TGTGCCAGCAGTGAGGGACTAGCCGGCACAGATACGCAGTATTTT. Amino acid sequence: CASSEGLAGTDTQYF. V is TRBV6-1 and J is TRBJ2-3, with 9 bases lining up with TRBD2. The CDR3 length is 15 residues. The germline CDR1 and CDR2 sequences are MNHNS and SASEGT. Germline trimming cut 3 bases from V and 1 base from J; bases unmatched to any gene: 2.

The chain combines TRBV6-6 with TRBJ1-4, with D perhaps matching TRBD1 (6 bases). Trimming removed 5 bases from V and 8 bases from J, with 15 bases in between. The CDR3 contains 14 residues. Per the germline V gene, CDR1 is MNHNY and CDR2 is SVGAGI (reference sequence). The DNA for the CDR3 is TGTGCCAGCAGTGGGGCGGGGGGCGGCGAAAAACTGTTTTTT. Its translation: CASSGAGGGEKLFF.

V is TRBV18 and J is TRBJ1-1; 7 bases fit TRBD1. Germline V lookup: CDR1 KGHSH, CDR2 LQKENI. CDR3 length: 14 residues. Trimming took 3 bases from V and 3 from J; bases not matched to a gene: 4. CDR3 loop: CASSPRGVDTEAFF. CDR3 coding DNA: TGTGCCAGCTCACCCAGGGGGGTAGACACTGAAGCTTTCTTT.

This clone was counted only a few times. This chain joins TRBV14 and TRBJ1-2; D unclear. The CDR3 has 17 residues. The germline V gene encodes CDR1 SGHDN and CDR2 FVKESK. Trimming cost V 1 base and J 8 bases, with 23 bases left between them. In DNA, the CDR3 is TGTGCCAGCAGCCAAGGGTTTCTTTGGCCGCGAAAACTGGGCTACACCTTC. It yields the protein CASSQGFLWPRKLGYTF.

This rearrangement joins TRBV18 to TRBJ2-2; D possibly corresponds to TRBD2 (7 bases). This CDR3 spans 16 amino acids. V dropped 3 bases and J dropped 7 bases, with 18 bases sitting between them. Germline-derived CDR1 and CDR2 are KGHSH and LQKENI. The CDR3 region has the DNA TGTGCCAGCTCACCCCAGTGGGGGGGCGCGGACGGGGAGCTGTTTTTT. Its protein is CASSPQWGGADGELFF.